This paragraph reports one T cell receptor beta chain. The clone's antigen remains unknown. No much larger clonotype is one base removed from it; base qualities were not supplied. V loses 5 bases at its end and J loses 4 bases; junction bases beyond the gene matches: 12. Its CDR3 holds 17 amino acids, cysteine through phenylalanine. Only the CDR3 DNA is retained, 51 bases long and in frame from the first base. The germline V gene specifies SGHTA as CDR1 and FQGTGA as CDR2. Libraries were prepared through the immunoSEQ multiplex PCR assay. This is the immuneACCESS table as TCRdb keeps it, with only in-frame sequences that have V and J called. A part of the clones is gone; compared with another copy, unresolved V genes explain less than half, and the rest is unexplained. This sample comprises 95,000 to 150,000 clones, around nine tenths of them detected only once. Jointly, the top ten make up approximately 9% of the sample.

This sample is part of a study of control samples from healthy donors and cancer patients (dated by TCRdb to between 2020 and 2021). The sequenced sample was blood. The V gene is TRBV7-3 and the J gene is TRBJ2-1; 9 junctional bases match TRBD1. This TCR was sampled from a man between 35 and 55 years old in good health. Here the CDR3 is given as CASSPRWGQGGYNEQFF. The sequenced DNA is TGTGCCAGCAGCCCCCGATGGGGACAGGGCGGATACAATGAGCAGTTCTTC.